This T cell receptor beta chain appears in the sequencing data of a study of cytomegalovirus exposure and HLA in healthy donors (dated by TCRdb to 2015 to 2018). Notes on the research overall: According to a later analysis, one platform produced both the roughly 110 validation repertoires and the 666 repertoires of the first cohort. A separate validation cohort of more than 100 different subjects was used in addition to the roughly 670-subject first cohort. The study combined high-throughput TCR immunosequencing, statistical association of individual TCRs with disease status, and machine learning to predict cytomegalovirus infection status. The study was designed to test whether signatures of past pathogen exposure could be identified by cataloging public T cell receptors. Results the study describes overall, beyond this receptor: According to the authors, the approach could potentially be generalized to other disease states and immunological phenotypes. A total of fewer than 200 TCR beta chains were listed by the study as associated with cytomegalovirus. In vitro tests confirmed that a few of the cytomegalovirus-associated TCR beta chains recognize cytomegalovirus antigens. Cytomegalovirus status was reported to be diagnosed by the classifier with high specificity and sensitivity in both the original and validation cohorts. While some public TCRs were present in many individuals, most TCR sequences turned up only very rarely across donors. A later analysis found that TCRs clustered in the first cohort also tended to co-occur in the roughly 120 validation repertoires, with just under 95% of cluster scores above 0. The validation cohort had no HLA typing available for a later analysis, so co-occurrence within that cohort was assessed over all 130 or so repertoires.

Donors formed part of the validation cohort, which comprised over a hundred subjects and was distinct from the first cohort of 666 subjects. Library preparation was by the immunoSEQ multiplex PCR assay. As for the authors' bioinformatics: To diagnose cytomegalovirus status from the catalog of TCR beta chain sequences, a statistical classification framework was built. TCRdb limited this immuneACCESS table to in-frame rearrangements with V and J called. A share of clones is missing; checked studies link under half to unresolved V genes, and the rest is unexplained. V and J calls and clone size are given by that table; D and trimming were obtained from the DNA. The sample profile shows over 120,000 clones; 87% of them were found once. The leading ten clones occupy 4.5% to 5.5% of the sample. The germline V gene specifies SGHRS as CDR1 and YFSETQ as CDR2. Trimming takes 1 base off V and 5 bases off J; junction bases not matched to a gene: 2. Including cysteine and phenylalanine, the CDR3 has 14 amino acids. CDR3 DNA is the only sequence kept; it has 42 bases, read in frame from the first base.

Of note for this clone: Its antigen is unknown. No per-base quality is available; no much larger clone lies one base away.

The source material was PBMCs. Recombination joined TRBV5-1 with TRBJ1-1, with 10 bases matching TRBD1. This receptor was obtained from a young man in good health and CMV-seropositive. This receptor has the CDR3 CASSLTGQGTEAFF. The DNA sequence follows: TGCGCCAGCAGCTTGACGGGACAGGGGACTGAAGCTTTCTTT.